This TCR beta chain was found in a study of T-cell memory formation after mild COVID-19. CDR3 length: 18 residues. The J segment lost 2 bases and the V segment lost 3 bases, leaving 11 bases of the junction unmatched. The V gene's germline CDR1 is LGHNT and CDR2 FRNRAP. This clonotype has more than one count but fewer than ten. TCR alpha and TCR beta cDNA libraries carrying sample barcodes and UMIs were produced by 5'RACE using constant-segment primers. TCRdb reprocessed the 5' RACE reads with MiXCR, giving one entry per CDR3 protein. The profile shows about 16,000 distinct CDR3 sequences, 20% to 25% of them singletons.

Sequencing was done on a sample of PBMCs or a T cell subset sorted from them (not recorded which). The gene calls are TRBV12-5 and TRBJ2-2; TRBD1 agrees at 8 bases. The clonotype was recovered from a man aged 18-30 years who had mild COVID-19 (a few samples of this study predate the infection). Cell type and time point are not known. The CDR3 here is CASGFILDREDNTGELFF. CDR3 nucleotides: TGTGCTAGTGGTTTTATCCTGGACAGGGAAGACAACACCGGGGAGCTGTTTTTT.